Detailed here is one T cell receptor (beta chain). No cognate antigen has been identified for it. Per-nucleotide qualities are absent, and no much larger clonotype sits a single base away. The collaborating institutions used their own protocols to collect whole blood in K2EDTA tubes. For TCRbeta analysis, collaborators shipped samples as frozen whole blood, isolated PBMCs, or DNA extracted from either of those sample types. CDR1 and CDR2 are drawn from the germline V gene: LGHNA, YNFKEQ. Trimming takes 3 bases off V and 2 bases off J; junction bases not matched to a gene: 8. The CDR3 sequence holds 16 residues, the cysteine and phenylalanine included. Only the CDR3 part of the read is kept: 48 bases, read in frame from the first base. The sample belongs to a study of blood T cell repertoires in COVID-19 (dated by TCRdb to 2020 to 2021). Regarding the complete study: The collaborator samples originated in the United States, Italy and Spain and spanned the acute and convalescent phases of COVID-19. Subjects who had been exposed to COVID-19, were actively infected with it, or had recovered from it provided the deeply sampled blood TCRbeta repertoires that made up the dataset. HLA class I and class II types, where available, came from metadata supplied by the sample provider rather than from assay-based typing. The material from the prospective study consisted of cDNA or gDNA derived from T cells, B-cell-depleted T cells, or PBMCs. The samples were drawn from two sources: the first 160 participants of the ongoing ImmuneRACE study, and over 950 subjects contributed by 6 global collaborators. The repertoires were released in a freely available public database meant as a resource for research on the immune response to SARS-CoV-2. Sample metadata almost always included a de-identified subject ID, COVID-19 status, age in years and sex. Study-wide findings and limitations: Clinical and demographic metadata were provided uncurated, with the amount varying by source and participant.

TCRbeta CDR3 regions were amplified from genomic DNA using the immunoSEQ Assay, a bias-controlled multiplex PCR. Under the source paper's analysis protocol: The number of nucleated cells in each sample was estimated by amplification of reference gene primers within the assay. Sequence reads were collapsed and filtered to measure the absolute abundance of every unique TCRbeta CDR3 rearrangement. For each sample, productive Simpson clonality was calculated by taking the square root of Simpson's diversity index across productive rearrangements. What TCRdb holds here is the immuneACCESS table cut down to in-frame rearrangements. Part of the clones is not present; checked against another copy, under half of the missing clones reflect an unresolved V gene, and the others are unexplained. The V and J calls and clone size were taken over from that table, and D and trimming were inferred from the DNA. The sample includes roughly 70,000 clones, with under 95% observed a single time. The top ten clonotypes cover 4.5% to 6% of the sample.

Material: peripheral blood. The TCR was taken from a woman aged 60-70 years with active COVID-19. The rearrangement combines TRBV4-2 with TRBJ2-7, with 9 bases in between that match TRBD2. The CDR3 amino acid sequence is: CASSQALAGSAYEQYF. The nucleotides read TGTGCCAGCAGCCAGGCCCTAGCGGGGTCTGCCTACGAGCAGTACTTC.